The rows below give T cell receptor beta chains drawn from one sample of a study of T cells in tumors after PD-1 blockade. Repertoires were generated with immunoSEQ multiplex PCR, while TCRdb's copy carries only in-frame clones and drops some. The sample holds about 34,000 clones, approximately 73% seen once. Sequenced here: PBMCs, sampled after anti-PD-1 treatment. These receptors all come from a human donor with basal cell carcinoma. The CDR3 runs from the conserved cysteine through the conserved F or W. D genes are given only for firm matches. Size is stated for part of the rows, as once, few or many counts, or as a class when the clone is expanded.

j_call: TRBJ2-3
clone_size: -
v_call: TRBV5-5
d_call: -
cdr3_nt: TGTGCCAGCAGCTTGGGGGGAGTAGGGCTTACAGATACGCAGTATTTT
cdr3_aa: CASSLGGVGLTDTQYF

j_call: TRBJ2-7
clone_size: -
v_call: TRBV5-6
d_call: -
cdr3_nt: TGTGCCAGCAGCTTGTACCCTTTCAACTACGAGCAGTACTTC
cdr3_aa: CASSLYPFNYEQYF

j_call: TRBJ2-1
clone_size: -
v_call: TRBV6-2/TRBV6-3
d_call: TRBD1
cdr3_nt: TGTGCCAGCAGCCCTACAGGGGGGCGTCAGTACAATGAGCAGTTCTTC
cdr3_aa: CASSPTGGRQYNEQFF

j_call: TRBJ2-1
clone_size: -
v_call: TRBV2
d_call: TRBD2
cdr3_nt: TGTGCCAGCTTCGGGGGGGATTACAATGAGCAGTTCTTC
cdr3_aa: CASFGGDYNEQFF

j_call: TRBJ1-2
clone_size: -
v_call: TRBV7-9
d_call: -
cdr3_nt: TGTGCCAGCAGCTTAGGAGGGAATAACTATGGCTACACCTTC
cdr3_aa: CASSLGGNNYGYTF

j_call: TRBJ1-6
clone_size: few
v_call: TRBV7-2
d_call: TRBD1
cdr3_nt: TGTGCCAGCAGCTGGGACAGGGTGGATAATTCACCCCTCCACTTT
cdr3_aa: CASSWDRVDNSPLHF

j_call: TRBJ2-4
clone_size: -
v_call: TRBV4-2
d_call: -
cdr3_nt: TGTGCCAGCAGCGTGGAGGGGGGCAAAAACATTCAGTACTTC
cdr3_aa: CASSVEGGKNIQYF

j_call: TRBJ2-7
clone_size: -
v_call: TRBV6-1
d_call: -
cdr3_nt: TGTGCCAGCAGTGAAGCCAAATTTCGGAACTACGAGCAGTACTTC
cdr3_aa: CASSEAKFRNYEQYF

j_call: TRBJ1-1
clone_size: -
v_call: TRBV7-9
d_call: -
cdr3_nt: TGTGCCAGCAACCGAGAGGCGGACACTGAAGCTTTCTTT
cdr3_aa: CASNREADTEAFF

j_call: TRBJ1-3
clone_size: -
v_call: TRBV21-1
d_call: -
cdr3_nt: TGTGCCAGCAGCAAAGTCGCCACGGGTAAGGGAAACACCATATATTTT
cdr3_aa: CASSKVATGKGNTIYF

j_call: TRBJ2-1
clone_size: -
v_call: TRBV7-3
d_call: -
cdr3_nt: TGTGCCAGCAGCTTAGATGTCATCTACAATGAGCAGTTCTTC
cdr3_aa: CASSLDVIYNEQFF

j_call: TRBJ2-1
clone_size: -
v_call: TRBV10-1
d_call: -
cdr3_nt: TGCGCCACCCCAACCTCTGACTACAATGAGCAGTTCTTC
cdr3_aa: CATPTSDYNEQFF

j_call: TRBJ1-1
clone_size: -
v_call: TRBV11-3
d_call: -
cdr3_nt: TGTGCCAGCAGCTTAGAACCCCCGGGGGTGACTGAAGCTTTCTTT
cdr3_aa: CASSLEPPGVTEAFF

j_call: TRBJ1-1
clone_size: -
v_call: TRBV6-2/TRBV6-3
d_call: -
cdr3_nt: TGTGCCAGCAGTTACTCGGGGCGGTTTAAAGCTTTCTTT
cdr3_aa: CASSYSGRFKAFF

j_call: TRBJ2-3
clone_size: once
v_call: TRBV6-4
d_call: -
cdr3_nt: TGTGCGGTCGGAAATACGCAGTATTTT
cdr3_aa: CAVGNTQYF

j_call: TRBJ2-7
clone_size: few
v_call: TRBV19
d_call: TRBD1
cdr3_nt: TGTGCCAGTAGTCGGACAGGGGCTTTCACCTACGAGCAGTACTTC
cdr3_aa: CASSRTGAFTYEQYF

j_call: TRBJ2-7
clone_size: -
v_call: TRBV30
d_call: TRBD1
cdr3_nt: TGTGCCGCATTGGGACAGGGAAGCGAACGGTCGCCCTACGAGCAGTACTTC
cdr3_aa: CAALGQGSERSPYEQYF

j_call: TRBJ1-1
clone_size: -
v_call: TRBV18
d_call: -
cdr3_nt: TGTGCCAGCTCACCACCGACCGGGGGGAGGAACACTGAAGCTTTCTTT
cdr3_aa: CASSPPTGGRNTEAFF

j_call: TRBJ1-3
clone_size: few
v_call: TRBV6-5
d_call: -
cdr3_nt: TGTGCCAGCAGTTACCGCAGGTCCGGAAACACCATATATTTT
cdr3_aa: CASSYRRSGNTIYF

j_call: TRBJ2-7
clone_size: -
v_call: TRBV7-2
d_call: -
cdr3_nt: TGTGCCAGCAGTGTATGGGACGGCTACGAGCAGTACTTC
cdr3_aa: CASSVWDGYEQYF

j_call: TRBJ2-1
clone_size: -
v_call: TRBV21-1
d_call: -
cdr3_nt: TGTGCCAGCAGCAAAGCGCAGAGCGGGGGATTTTACAATGAGCAGTTCTTC
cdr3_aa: CASSKAQSGGFYNEQFF

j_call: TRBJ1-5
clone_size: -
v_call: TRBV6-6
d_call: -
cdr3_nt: TGTGCCAGCAGTAGGGGAGGCAATCAGCCCCAGCATTTT
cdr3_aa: CASSRGGNQPQHF

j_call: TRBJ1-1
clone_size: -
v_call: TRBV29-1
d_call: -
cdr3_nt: TGCAGCGTTGAAGATGGGGACCTCACTGAAGCTTTCTTT
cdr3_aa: CSVEDGDLTEAFF

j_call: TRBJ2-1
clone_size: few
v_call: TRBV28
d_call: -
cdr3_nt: TGTGCCAGCAGTCCGTTGCCTCAGGGCGGTTACAATGAGCAGTTCTTC
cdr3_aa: CASSPLPQGGYNEQFF

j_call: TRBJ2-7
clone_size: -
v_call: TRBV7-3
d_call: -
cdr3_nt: TGTGCCAGCAGCTTAACCGACAGCTCCTACGAGCAGTACTTC
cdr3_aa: CASSLTDSSYEQYF

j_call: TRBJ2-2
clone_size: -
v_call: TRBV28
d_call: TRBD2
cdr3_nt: TGTGCCAGCAGCAACCTCCTAGCGGCGAACACCGGGGAGCTGTTTTTT
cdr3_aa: CASSNLLAANTGELFF

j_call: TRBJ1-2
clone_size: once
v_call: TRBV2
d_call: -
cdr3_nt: TGTGCCAGCAGTAAGAGGGGCGGCTATGGCTACACCTTC
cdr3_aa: CASSKRGGYGYTF

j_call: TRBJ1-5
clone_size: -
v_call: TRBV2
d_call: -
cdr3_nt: TGTGCCAGCAGACCGGGACAAACAGGCAATCAGCCCCAGCATTTT
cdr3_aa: CASRPGQTGNQPQHF

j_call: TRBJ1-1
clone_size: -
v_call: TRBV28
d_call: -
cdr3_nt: TGTGCCAGCAGACCCCCGAACACTGAAGCTTTCTTT
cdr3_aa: CASRPPNTEAFF

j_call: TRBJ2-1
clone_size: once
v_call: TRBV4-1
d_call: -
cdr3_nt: TGCGCCAGCAGCCACGGGCGCAGGGAGAACAATGAGCAGTTCTTC
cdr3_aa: CASSHGRRENNEQFF

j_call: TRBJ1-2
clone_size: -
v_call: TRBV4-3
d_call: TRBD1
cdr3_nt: TGCGCCAGCAGCCAAAGATTCCCGGACAGGGGAGATGGCTACACCTTC
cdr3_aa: CASSQRFPDRGDGYTF

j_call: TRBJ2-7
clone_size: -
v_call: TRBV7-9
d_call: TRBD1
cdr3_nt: TGTGCCAGCAGCTTAGGGGGGACAGGGGGAACCTACGAGCAGTACTTC
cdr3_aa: CASSLGGTGGTYEQYF

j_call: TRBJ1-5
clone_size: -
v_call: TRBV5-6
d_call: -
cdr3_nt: TGTGCCAGCAGCACAGGGAGGGGCAATCAGCCCCAGCATTTT
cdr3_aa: CASSTGRGNQPQHF

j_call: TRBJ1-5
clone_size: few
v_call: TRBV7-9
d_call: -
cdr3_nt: TGTGCCAGCAGCGAGGGGGACTTTCAGCCCCAGCATTTT
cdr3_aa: CASSEGDFQPQHF

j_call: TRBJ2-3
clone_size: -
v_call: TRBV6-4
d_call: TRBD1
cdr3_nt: TGTGCCAGCAGTCCGGACAGGGATAAGGATACGCAGTATTTT
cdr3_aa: CASSPDRDKDTQYF

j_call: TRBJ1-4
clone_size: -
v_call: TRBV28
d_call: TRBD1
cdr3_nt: TGTGCCAGCAGCTTAGGACAGGGGTTCAGGGAAAAACTGTTTTTT
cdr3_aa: CASSLGQGFREKLFF

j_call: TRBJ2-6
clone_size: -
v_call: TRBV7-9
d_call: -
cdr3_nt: TGTGCCAGCAGCTTAGCGAAAGGGGTGCCTGGGGCCAACGTCCTGACTTTC
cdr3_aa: CASSLAKGVPGANVLTF

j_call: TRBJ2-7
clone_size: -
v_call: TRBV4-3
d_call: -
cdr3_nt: TGCGCCAGCAGCCAAGATTGGCGACAGACCTACGAGCAGTACTTC
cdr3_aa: CASSQDWRQTYEQYF

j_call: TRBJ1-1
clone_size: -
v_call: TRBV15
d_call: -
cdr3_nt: TGTGCCACCAGCAAGCCACCGGCCGTGAACACTGAAGCTTTCTTT
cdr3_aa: CATSKPPAVNTEAFF

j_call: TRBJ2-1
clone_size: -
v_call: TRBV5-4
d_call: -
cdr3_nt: TGTGCCAGCAGCTTGGTCAACAATGAGCAGTTCTTC
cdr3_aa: CASSLVNNEQFF

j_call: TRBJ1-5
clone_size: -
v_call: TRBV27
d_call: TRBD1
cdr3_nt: TGTGCCAGCAGTCCCGGGACAGGGGGTACAGGGTTGCAGCCCCAGCATTTT
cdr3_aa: CASSPGTGGTGLQPQHF